Below, 5 T cell receptor beta chains from the same sample are listed, as sequenced in a study of blood T cell repertoires in COVID-19. Repertoires were generated with immunoSEQ multiplex PCR, while TCRdb's copy carries only in-frame clones and drops some. The sample consists of roughly 250,000 clones, about 86% of them appearing once. Sequenced: peripheral blood. These receptors were collected from a person aged 65 to 85 with COVID-19, enrolled during active disease.

This clone was observed a few times. The V and J genes are TRBV28 and TRBJ2-7; tentatively, D is TRBD2 (6 bases). The CDR3 extends over 16 amino acids. In germline, CDR1 is MDHEN, CDR2 SYDVKM. Trimming stripped 1 base from V and 2 bases from J, with 15 bases between. The CDR3 protein is CASSLSVAELAYEQYF. DNA of the CDR3: TGTGCCAGCAGTTTATCTGTAGCGGAATTGGCCTACGAGCAGTACTTC.

This clone was seen only a few times. The chain links TRBV5-5 to TRBJ1-6, with 10 positions matching TRBD1. The germline CDR1 and CDR2 sequences are SGHKS and YYEKEE (reference sequence). V shed 6 bases and J 7 bases; nucleotides not matched to a gene: 7. CDR3 length equals 15 residues. The CDR3, as DNA: TGTGCCAGCACGACAGGGGGCTTGGGGAATTCACCCCTCCACTTT. It is translated as CASTTGGLGNSPLHF. The whole variable domain, remainder taken from reference TRBV5-5 and TRBJ1-6, is DAGVTQSPTHLIKTRGQQVTLRCSPISGHKSVSWYQQVLGQGPQFIFQYYEKEERGRGNFPDRFSARQFPNYSSELNVNALLLGDSALYLCASTTGGLGNSPLHFGNGTRLTVT.

This rearrangement joins TRBV7-2 to TRBJ1-2; no firm D call. Deletions cut 1 base from V and 4 bases from J, with 4 bases between. Germline V gives CDR1 SGHTA, CDR2 FQGNSA. This CDR3 comprises 12 residues. The CDR3 loop is CASSLESYGYTF. CDR3 sequence (DNA): TGTGCCAGCAGCTTAGAGAGCTATGGCTACACCTTC.

The rearrangement uses TRBV5-4 and TRBJ2-3, with D possibly being TRBD2 (7 bases). The CDR3 sequence is 16 residues long. The germline V gene has CDR1 SGHNT and CDR2 YYREEE (reference sequence). Trimming pared 0 bases from V and 6 bases from J, leaving 17 bases between. The CDR3 bases are TGTGCCAGCAGCTTGGCCGGCCGGGGGGCGACGGATACGCAGTATTTT. This encodes CASSLAGRGATDTQYF.

The rearrangement uses TRBV9 and TRBJ1-1, with D perhaps TRBD1 (6 bases). The ends were cut back, 2 bases at V and 5 bases at J, with 25 bases in the middle. The CDR3 is 18 residues long. Germline CDR1 reads SGDLS; CDR2 reads YYNGEE. The chain's CDR3 is CASSVSAPNRVSRTEAFF. CDR3 coding DNA: TGTGCCAGCAGCGTCTCGGCTCCCAACAGGGTTTCGAGGACTGAAGCTTTCTTT.